This TCR beta chain emerged from a study of cytomegalovirus exposure and HLA in healthy donors. The study ran its PCR with 60 Vbeta and 13 Jbeta primers. Generated by immunoSEQ multiplex PCR, the TCRdb table keeps only in-frame clones and is missing some. The sample gives 68,000 or so clones, about four fifths of which show up once; about 4.1% is in the top ten. V lost 5 bases and J lost 3; bases outside the gene matches: 6. The CDR3 extends over 14 amino acids. Germline values: CDR1 KGHSH, CDR2 LQKENI. The sequenced material came from PBMCs. The rearrangement joins TRBV18 to TRBJ1-1; TRBD1 matches 7 bases. The sequence was obtained from a woman younger than 45 in good health and CMV-seronegative. CDR3 in amino acids: CASSATGMDTEAFF. CDR3 DNA: TGTGCCAGCTCAGCGACAGGGATGGACACTGAAGCTTTCTTT.